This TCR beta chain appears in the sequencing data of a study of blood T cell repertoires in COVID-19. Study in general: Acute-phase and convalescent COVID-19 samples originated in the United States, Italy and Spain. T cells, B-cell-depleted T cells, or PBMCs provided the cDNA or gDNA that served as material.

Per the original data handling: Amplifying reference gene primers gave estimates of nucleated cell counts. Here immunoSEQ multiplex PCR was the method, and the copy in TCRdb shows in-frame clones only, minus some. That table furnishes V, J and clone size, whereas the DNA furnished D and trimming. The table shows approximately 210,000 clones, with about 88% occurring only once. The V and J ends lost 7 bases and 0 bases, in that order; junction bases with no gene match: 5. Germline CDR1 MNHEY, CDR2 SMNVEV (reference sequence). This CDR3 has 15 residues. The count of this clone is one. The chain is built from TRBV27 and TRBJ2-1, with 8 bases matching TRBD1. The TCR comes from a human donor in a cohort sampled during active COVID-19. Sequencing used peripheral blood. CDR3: CASNRGVSSYNEQFF. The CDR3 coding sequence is TGTGCCAGCAACAGGGGGGTAAGCTCCTACAATGAGCAGTTCTTC.